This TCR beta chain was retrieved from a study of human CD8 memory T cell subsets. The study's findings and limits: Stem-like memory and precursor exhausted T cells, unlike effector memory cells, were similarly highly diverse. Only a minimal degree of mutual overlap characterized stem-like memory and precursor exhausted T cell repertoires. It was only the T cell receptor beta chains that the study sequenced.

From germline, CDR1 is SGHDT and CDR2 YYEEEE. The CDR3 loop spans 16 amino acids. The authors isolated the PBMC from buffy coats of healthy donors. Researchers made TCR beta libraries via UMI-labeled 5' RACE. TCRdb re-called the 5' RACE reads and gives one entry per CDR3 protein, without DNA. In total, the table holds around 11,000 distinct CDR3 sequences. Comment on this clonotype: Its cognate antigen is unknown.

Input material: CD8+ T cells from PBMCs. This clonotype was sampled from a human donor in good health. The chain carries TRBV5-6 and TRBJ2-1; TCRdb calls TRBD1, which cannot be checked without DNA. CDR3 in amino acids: CASSFPGIRGYNEQFF. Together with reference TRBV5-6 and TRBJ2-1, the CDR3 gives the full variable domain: DAGVTQSPTHLIKTRGQQVTLRCSPKSGHDTVSWYQQALGQGPQFIFQYYEEEERQRGNFPDRFSGHQFPNYSSELNVNALLLGDSALYLCASSFPGIRGYNEQFFGPGTRLTVL.